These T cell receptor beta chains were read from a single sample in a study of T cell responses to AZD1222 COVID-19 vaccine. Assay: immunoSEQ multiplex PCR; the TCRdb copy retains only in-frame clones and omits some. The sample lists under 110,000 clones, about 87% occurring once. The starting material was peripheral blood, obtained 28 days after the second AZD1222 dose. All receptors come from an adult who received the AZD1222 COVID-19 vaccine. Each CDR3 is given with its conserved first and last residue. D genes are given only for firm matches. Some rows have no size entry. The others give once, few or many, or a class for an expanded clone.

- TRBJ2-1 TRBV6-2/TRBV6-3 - CASSYRTENEQFF TGTGCCAGCAGTTACCGAACGGAGAATGAGCAGTTCTTC
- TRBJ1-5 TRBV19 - CASSIGQQANAPQHF TGTGCCAGTAGTATAGGGCAACAGGCTAATGCGCCCCAGCATTTT
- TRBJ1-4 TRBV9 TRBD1 CASSVPGTGNEKLFF TGTGCCAGCAGCGTCCCCGGGACAGGGAATGAAAAACTGTTTTTT
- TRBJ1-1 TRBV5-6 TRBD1 CASRFGPHRDRENTEAFF TGTGCCAGCCGTTTTGGTCCCCATCGGGACAGAGAGAACACTGAAGCTTTCTTT
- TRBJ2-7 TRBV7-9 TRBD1 CASSPGTGGIYEQYF TGTGCCAGCAGCCCCGGGACAGGGGGGATCTACGAGCAGTACTTC
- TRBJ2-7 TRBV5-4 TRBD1 CASSWDRGLNEQYF TGTGCCAGCAGCTGGGACAGGGGCTTAAACGAGCAGTACTTC
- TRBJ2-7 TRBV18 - CASSPLGLGDEQYF TGTGCCAGCTCACCACTGGGCCTGGGGGACGAGCAGTACTTC
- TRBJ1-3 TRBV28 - CASSWDTSSGNTIYF TGTGCCAGCAGCTGGGACACTAGCTCTGGAAACACCATATATTTT
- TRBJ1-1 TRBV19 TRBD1 CASSPDRGNTEAFF TGTGCCAGTAGTCCGGACAGGGGGAACACTGAAGCTTTCTTT
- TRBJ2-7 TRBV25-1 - CASSGWGTPYSYEQYF TGTGCCAGCAGTGGATGGGGGACACCCTACTCCTACGAGCAGTACTTC
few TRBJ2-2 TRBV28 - CASTPGTSTGELFF TGTGCCAGTACCCCCGGGACTTCAACCGGGGAGCTGTTTTTT
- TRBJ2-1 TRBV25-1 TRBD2 CASSDYLAGGYNEQFF TGTGCCAGCAGTGATTATTTAGCGGGAGGCTACAATGAGCAGTTCTTC
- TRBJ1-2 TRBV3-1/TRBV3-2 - CASSQVLGIVVGVYGYTF TGTGCCAGCAGCCAAGTGTTAGGGATCGTGGTCGGCGTCTATGGCTACACCTTC
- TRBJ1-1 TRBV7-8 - CASSLGYGANTEAFF TGTGCCAGCAGCTTAGGGTACGGAGCGAACACTGAAGCTTTCTTT
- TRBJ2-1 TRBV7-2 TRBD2 CASSLLAVSNEQFF TGTGCCAGCAGCTTACTAGCGGTGAGCAATGAGCAGTTCTTC
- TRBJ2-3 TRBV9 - CASSAQERADTQYF TGTGCCAGCAGCGCCCAGGAGAGGGCAGATACGCAGTATTTT
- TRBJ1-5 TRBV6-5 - CASSYRRGEGNQPQHF TGTGCCAGCAGTTACCGAAGGGGTGAGGGCAATCAGCCCCAGCATTTT
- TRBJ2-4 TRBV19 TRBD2 CASSKTGLAGNIQYF TGTGCCAGTAGTAAGACAGGACTAGCGGGAAACATTCAGTACTTC
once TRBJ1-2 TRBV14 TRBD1 CASSQDPGGFGYTF TGTGCCAGCAGCCAAGATCCAGGGGGCTTTGGCTACACCTTC
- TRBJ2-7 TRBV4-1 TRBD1 CASSLQTGTYEQYF TGCGCCAGCAGCCTACAGACAGGGACCTACGAGCAGTACTTC
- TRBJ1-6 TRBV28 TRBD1 CASSHAQGAGDSPLHF TGTGCCAGCAGTCATGCACAGGGGGCTGGTGATTCACCCCTCCACTTT
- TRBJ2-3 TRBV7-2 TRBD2 CASSLVGGRSGRPDTQYF TGTGCCAGCAGCTTAGTAGGGGGGAGGAGCGGGAGGCCAGATACGCAGTATTTT
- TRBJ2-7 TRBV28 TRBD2 CASSLSLAGSYEQYF TGTGCCAGCAGTTTATCCCTAGCGGGGTCCTACGAGCAGTACTTC
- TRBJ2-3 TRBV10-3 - CAISTTDTQYF TGTGCCATCAGTACGACAGATACGCAGTATTTT
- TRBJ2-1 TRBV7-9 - CASSLGRWGSENEQFF TGTGCCAGCAGCTTAGGCCGGTGGGGATCCGAGAATGAGCAGTTCTTC
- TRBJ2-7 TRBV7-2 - CASSLDHRAYEQYF TGTGCCAGCAGCTTGGATCACAGGGCCTACGAGCAGTACTTC
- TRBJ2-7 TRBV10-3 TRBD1 CAIGWDSYEQYF TGTGCCATCGGGTGGGACAGCTACGAGCAGTACTTC